This T cell receptor beta chain stems from a study of yellow fever vaccine responses in identical twins. Using its own MiXCR run on the RT-PCR reads, TCRdb lists one record per CDR3 protein. The table includes about 2,500 distinct CDR3 sequences, approximately 82% detected once. General study findings and limits: Each twin's T cell response to the vaccine was reported to look partly convergent and partly personalized.

Concerning this clonotype itself: The antigen is not known.

The germline V gene encodes CDR1 KGHSH and CDR2 LQKENI. CDR3 size: 15 residues. Trimming took 3 bases from V and 0 from J, leaving 9 bases between them. The V and J genes are TRBV18 and TRBJ2-1; D possibly corresponds to TRBD1 (5 bases). This TCR was sampled from a young woman who received the yellow fever vaccine. This specimen was T cells from blood (PBMCs), unsorted or a sorted subset (not recorded which), taken before or after yellow fever vaccination (not recorded which). CDR3 sequence (DNA): TGTGCCAGCTCACCCACAGGAAGCTCCTACAATGAGCAGTTCTTC. Translated, it gives CASSPTGSSYNEQFF. The entire variable domain, with the rest obtained from reference TRBV18 and TRBJ2-1, is as follows: NAGVMQNPRHLVRRRGQEARLRCSPMKGHSHVYWYRQLPEEGLKFMVYLQKENIIDESGMPKERFSAEFPKEGPSILRIQQVVRGDSAAYFCASSPTGSSYNEQFFGPGTRLTVL.